These 26 T cell receptor beta chains came from one sample sequenced in a study of T-cell memory formation after mild COVID-19 (dated by TCRdb to the early 2020s). The library was made by 5' RACE. Sequencer: Illumina NovaSeq 6000. The public sequencing data were trimmed at Q25 with fastp and processed into clonotypes with MiXCR by TCRdb, which kept only in-frame beta chains. Each entry merges the rows of one CDR3 protein and shows their most common DNA and genes. This sample gives about 360,000 distinct CDR3 sequences in total; 10% to 15% of them show up just once. Of the sample, about a fifth is held by the ten largest clones. The sample consisted of PBMCs or a T cell subset sorted from them (not recorded which). These receptors were collected from a man aged 18-30 years who had mild COVID-19 (a few samples of this study predate the infection). The sample titles of this study are shuffled in the database, so cell type and time point are left out; the donor was told from shared clones.

This clonotype was seen a few times. This chain uses TRBV11-2 with TRBJ2-1; D perhaps matches TRBD2 (6 bases). Germline assignment: CDR1 SGHAT and CDR2 FQNNGV. This CDR3 contains 13 residues. V lost 2 bases and J 8 bases, leaving 10 bases between the germline ends. CDR3 in DNA: TGTGCCAGCAGCTTACCAGGCGGGGATGAGCAGTTCTTC. It codes for CASSLPGGDEQFF.

At least ten counts were recorded for this clonotype. The CDR3 region has the DNA TGCGCCAGCAGCTTGGTCCCGGGACTAAGGAGTGAGCAGTTCTTC. Its translation: CASSLVPGLRSEQFF. The V call is TRBV5-1, the J call TRBJ2-1; the match to TRBD2 covers 7 bases. In germline, CDR1 is SGHRS, CDR2 YFSETQ. The J segment lost 9 bases and the V segment lost 0 bases, leaving 9 bases of the junction unmatched. The CDR3 contains 15 residues.

Many counts were recorded for this clonotype. The rearrangement joins TRBV20-1 to TRBJ1-2; the D is unclear. Germline CDR1 reads DFQATT; CDR2 reads SNEGSKA (reference sequence). The CDR3 has 11 residues. V shed 3 bases and J shed 3 bases, with 5 bases lying between them. CDR3 in amino acids: CSASTDYGYTF. The CDR3 DNA is TGCAGTGCTAGTACGGACTATGGCTACACCTTC.

This clonotype was seen a handful of times. The rearrangement uses TRBV7-9 and TRBJ1-4, with unresolved D. The CDR3 is 14 residues long. Germline CDR1 is SEHNR and CDR2 is FQNEAQ (reference sequence). The V end lost 6 bases, the J end lost 4 bases, and 12 bases lay between the germline ends. This CDR3 is CASSRAEYNEKLFF. The CDR3 coding sequence is TGTGCCAGCAGTAGGGCTGAGTATAATGAAAAACTGTTTTTT.

The rearrangement uses TRBV5-4 and TRBJ1-2; 8 bases line up with TRBD1. The CDR3 runs 15 residues. Germline lookup yields CDR1 SGHNT and CDR2 YYREEE (reference sequence). V was clipped by 4 bases and J by 0 bases; unmatched bases: 5. CDR3 residues: CASSGGQDTNYGYTF. The DNA for the CDR3 is TGTGCCAGCAGCGGGGGACAGGACACTAACTATGGCTACACCTTC.

This clonotype turned up a few times. The rearrangement uses TRBV30 and TRBJ2-5, with D possibly being TRBD1 or TRBD2 (5 bases each). Deletions cut 0 bases from V and 6 bases from J, with 23 bases between. Per germline, CDR1 GTSNPN and CDR2 SVGIG (reference sequence). The CDR3 runs to 17 residues. The CDR3 spells CAWSVLANSPGAQTQYF. Written as DNA, the CDR3 is TGTGCCTGGAGTGTACTGGCCAACTCGCCCGGGGCGCAGACCCAGTACTTC.

There are a few counts of this clonotype. The chain uses TRBV5-6 and TRBJ2-1, with 9 bases aligning to TRBD1. The CDR3 has 12 residues. V lost 5 bases, J lost 12 bases, and 6 bases stayed unmatched. Germline V lookup: CDR1 SGHDT, CDR2 YYEEEE. For the CDR3, the DNA is TGTGCCAGCAGAGAGCGGGGACAGGGGCAGTTCTTC. Residues: CASRERGQGQFF.

This clonotype has at least ten counts. The chain employs TRBV20-1 and TRBJ2-7; TRBD1 is a possible D gene (5 bases). Germline assignment: CDR1 DFQATT and CDR2 SNEGSKA (reference sequence). This CDR3 region has 11 residues. Trimming removed 2 bases from V and 5 bases from J, with 7 bases in between. CDR3 nucleotide sequence: TGCAGTGCTAGATCAGGGCACGAGCAGTACGTC. This gives the protein CSARSGHEQYV.

This clonotype was counted many times. The V call is TRBV7-9, the J call TRBJ1-1; the match to TRBD1 covers 8 bases. Germline CDR1 SEHNR, CDR2 FQNEAQ (reference sequence). The CDR3 sequence is 12 residues long. V dropped 3 bases and J dropped 10; count of bases not matched to a gene: 4. As DNA, the CDR3 is TGTGCCAGCAGCTTGGACAGGGTACGAGCTTTCTTT. This translates into CASSLDRVRAFF.

This clonotype was seen a few times. This chain joins TRBV27 and TRBJ1-1; TRBD1 aligns across 8 bases. CDR1 and CDR2 (germline): MNHEY, SMNVEV (reference sequence). CDR3 size: 14 residues. J was trimmed by 5 bases and V by 2 bases; bases with no gene match: 4. This chain's CDR3 is CASSLNQGATEAFF. For the CDR3, the DNA is TGTGCCAGCAGTTTAAACCAGGGGGCGACTGAAGCTTTCTTT.

V is TRBV6-1 and J is TRBJ1-2, with 8 bases fitting TRBD1. Trimming removed 5 bases from V and 8 bases from J; junction bases left unmatched: 10. CDR1 and CDR2 from the germline V gene are MNHNS and SASEGT. There are 14 residues in the CDR3. Here the CDR3 DNA reads TGTGCCAGCAGTCCCTGGGACAGGCCACGGGGCTACACCTTC. Protein sequence: CASSPWDRPRGYTF.

The sample holds a few counts of this clonotype. J is TRBJ2-7 and V is TRBV27; D is possibly TRBD1 (6 bases). The CDR3 has 10 amino acids. Germline values: CDR1 MNHEY, CDR2 SMNVEV (reference sequence). Trimming took off 8 bases at V and 4 bases at J, with 6 bases between the two ends. In DNA, the CDR3 is TGTGCCAGCGGACAGTACGAGCAGTACTTC. Translated: CASGQYEQYF.

The rearrangement uses TRBV6-5 and TRBJ1-1; D is ambiguous. The CDR3 covers 13 residues. Looked up from germline, CDR1 is MNHEY and CDR2 is SVGAGI. Trimming removed 5 bases from V and 6 bases from J, with 13 bases in between. CDR3: CASSIPARAEAFF. DNA of the CDR3: TGTGCCAGCAGTATCCCCGCGAGGGCTGAAGCTTTCTTT.

This clonotype was detected many times. The chain couples TRBV29-1 to TRBJ2-5; unclear D gene. Germline V gene data show CDR1 as SQVTM and CDR2 as ANQGSEA. There are 13 residues in the CDR3. V was trimmed by 4 bases and J by 7 bases, leaving 16 bases between them. The CDR3 sequence: CSVGRGLIRTQYF. In nucleotides, the CDR3 is TGCAGCGTTGGTAGAGGTTTAATCCGGACCCAGTACTTC.

This clonotype was counted only a few times. The chain links TRBV3-1 to TRBJ1-1; D is unclear. Germline V lookup: CDR1 LGHDT, CDR2 YNNKEL (reference sequence). The V end lost 1 base, the J end lost 3 bases, and 21 bases lay between the germline ends. The CDR3 covers 18 residues. The CDR3 reads CASSQAKDLGSLYTEAFF. The DNA for the CDR3 is TGTGCCAGCAGCCAAGCCAAAGATTTAGGGTCCCTGTACACTGAAGCTTTCTTT.

This sequence joins TRBV5-4 and TRBJ1-1, with D maybe TRBD1 (6 bases). V shed 4 bases and J shed 0 bases, with 16 bases lying between them. Germline loops: CDR1 SGHNT, CDR2 YYREEE (reference sequence). The CDR3 covers 16 residues. The CDR3 sequence is CASSPRVGTMNTEAFF. The CDR3 DNA is TGTGCCAGCAGCCCTCGGGTTGGGACAATGAACACTGAAGCTTTCTTT. The entire variable domain, with the rest obtained from reference TRBV5-4 and TRBJ1-1, is as follows: ETGVTQSPTHLIKTRGQQVTLRCSSQSGHNTVSWYQQALGQGPQFIFQYYREEENGRGNFPPRFSGLQFPNYSSELNVNALELDDSALYLCASSPRVGTMNTEAFFGQGTRLTVV.

This clonotype was counted between two and nine times. The chain combines TRBV7-9 with TRBJ1-4; 8 positions agree with TRBD1. V shed 5 bases, J shed 8 bases, and the junction held 4 bases outside the gene matches. From germline, CDR1 is SEHNR and CDR2 FQNEAQ (reference sequence). This CDR3 is built from 13 residues. The CDR3 sequence is CASSGQGGEKLFF. For the CDR3, the DNA is TGTGCCAGCAGCGGACAGGGCGGAGAAAAACTGTTTTTT.

CDR3 in amino acids: CASSPQGQGDTEAFF. The CDR3 nucleotides are TGCGCCAGCAGCCCGCAAGGACAGGGAGACACTGAAGCTTTCTTT. This chain uses TRBV4-1 with TRBJ1-1; the match to TRBD1 covers 8 bases. Trimming took 4 bases from V and 3 from J; bases not matched to a gene: 7. Per the germline V gene, CDR1 is MGHRA and CDR2 is YSYEKL. The CDR3 extends over 15 amino acids.

This clonotype was recorded at least ten times. The V and J genes are TRBV18 and TRBJ1-4; the D gene is possibly TRBD1 (6 bases). The V end lost 6 bases, the J end lost 13 bases, and 15 bases lay between the germline ends. The CDR3 has 12 amino acids. CDR1 is KGHSH, CDR2 LQKENI, per germline. CDR3 in DNA: TGTGCCAGCTCCCAGGAGCAGACAGGACTGTTTTTT. Amino acid sequence: CASSQEQTGLFF.

This clonotype was counted only a few times. This sequence joins TRBV16 and TRBJ2-7, with D perhaps being TRBD1 or TRBD2 (7 bases each). The CDR3 extends over 12 amino acids. Germline CDR1 reads KGHSY; CDR2 reads FQNENV. Trimming left V 5 bases short and J 6 bases short, with 11 bases between. CDR3 sequence (DNA): TGTGCCAGCAGCGCCAGGGGGGGCGAGCAGTACGTC. Its translation: CASSARGGEQYV.

The sample holds a few counts of this clonotype. The chain combines TRBV18 with TRBJ1-4; TRBD1 aligns across 8 bases. V shed 6 bases and J 7 bases; nucleotides not matched to a gene: 10. CDR1 is KGHSH, CDR2 LQKENI, per germline. This CDR3 spans 15 amino acids. Written as DNA, the CDR3 is TGTGCCAGCTCCCGCGACGGACAGGGAAGTGAAAAACTGTTTTTT. Protein product: CASSRDGQGSEKLFF.

The CDR3, as DNA: TGTGCCAGCAGCTTAGGACCAGGACCTGGAAACACCATATATTTT. Translating gives CASSLGPGPGNTIYF. The rearrangement links TRBV5-5 to TRBJ1-3; no clear D gene. Per the germline V gene, CDR1 is SGHKS and CDR2 is YYEKEE (reference sequence). The CDR3 covers 15 residues. The V end lost 2 bases, the J end lost 2 bases, and 11 bases lay between the germline ends.

The sample holds many counts of this clonotype. This chain joins TRBV5-1 and TRBJ1-6; no clear D. Germline assignment: CDR1 SGHRS and CDR2 YFSETQ. This CDR3 is built from 14 residues. V was cut by 2 bases and J by 9 bases, with 12 bases left in between. The CDR3 spells CASSLFKGRSPLHF. The DNA of the CDR3 is TGCGCCAGCAGCTTATTCAAGGGTCGTTCACCCCTCCACTTT.

This clonotype was found many times. Here the CDR3 DNA reads TGCAGCGGTACGAAACAGGGTAAAGAGACCCAGTACTTC. Its protein is CSGTKQGKETQYF. V and J are TRBV29-1 and TRBJ2-5, with a possible D match to TRBD1 (6 bases). Trimming took 7 bases from V and 3 from J, leaving 15 bases between them. The germline V gene encodes CDR1 SQVTM and CDR2 ANQGSEA. CDR3 size: 13 residues.

The table lists this clonotype with a few counts. This chain connects TRBV20-1 to TRBJ1-5; no firm D call. Trimming took 0 bases from V and 4 from J, leaving 13 bases between them. CDR1 and CDR2 (germline): DFQATT, SNEGSKA (reference sequence). This CDR3 spans 15 amino acids. The CDR3 reads CSARDARQFNQPQHF. In DNA form, the CDR3 reads TGCAGTGCTAGAGATGCACGCCAGTTTAATCAGCCCCAGCATTTT.

The J gene is TRBJ1-2, the V gene TRBV5-1; D uncertain. V was trimmed by 4 bases and J by 6 bases, leaving 16 bases between them. Germline CDR1 SGHRS, CDR2 YFSETQ. The CDR3 length is 14 residues. The CDR3 protein is CASSIHWSADGYTF. The CDR3 DNA reads TGCGCCAGCAGCATACACTGGTCCGCCGATGGCTACACCTTC.